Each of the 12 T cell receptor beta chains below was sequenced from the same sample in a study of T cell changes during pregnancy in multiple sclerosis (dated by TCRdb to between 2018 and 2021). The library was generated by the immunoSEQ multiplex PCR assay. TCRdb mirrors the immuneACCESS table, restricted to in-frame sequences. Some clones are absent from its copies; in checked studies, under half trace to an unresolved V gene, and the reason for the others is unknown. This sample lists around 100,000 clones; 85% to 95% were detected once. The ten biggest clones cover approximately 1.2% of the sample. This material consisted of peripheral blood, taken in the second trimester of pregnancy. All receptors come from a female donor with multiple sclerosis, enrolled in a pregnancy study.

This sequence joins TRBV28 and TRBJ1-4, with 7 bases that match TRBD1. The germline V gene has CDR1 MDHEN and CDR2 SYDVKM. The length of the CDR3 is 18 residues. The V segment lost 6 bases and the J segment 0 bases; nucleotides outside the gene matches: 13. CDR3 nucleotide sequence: TGTGCCAGCAGCTCCCCCACCCGGGACAGTACAACTAATGAAAAACTGTTTTTT. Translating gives CASSSPTRDSTTNEKLFF.

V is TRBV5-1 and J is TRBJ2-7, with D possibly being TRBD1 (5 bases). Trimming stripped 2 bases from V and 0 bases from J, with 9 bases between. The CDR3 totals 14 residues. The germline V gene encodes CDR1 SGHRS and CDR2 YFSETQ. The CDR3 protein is CASSLLDSSYEQYF. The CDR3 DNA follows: TGCGCCAGCAGCTTATTAGACAGCTCCTACGAGCAGTACTTC.

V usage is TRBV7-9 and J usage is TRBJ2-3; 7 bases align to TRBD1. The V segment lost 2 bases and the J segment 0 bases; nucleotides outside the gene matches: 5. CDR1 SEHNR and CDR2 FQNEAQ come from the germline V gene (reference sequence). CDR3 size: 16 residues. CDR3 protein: CASSLIDRASTDTQYF. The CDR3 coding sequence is TGTGCCAGCAGCTTAATAGACAGGGCAAGCACAGATACGCAGTATTTT.

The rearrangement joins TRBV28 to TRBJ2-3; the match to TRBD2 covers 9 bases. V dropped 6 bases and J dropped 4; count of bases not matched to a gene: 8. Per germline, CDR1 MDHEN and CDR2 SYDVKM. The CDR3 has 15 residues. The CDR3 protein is CASRSSGRFADTQYF. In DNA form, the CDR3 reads TGTGCCAGCAGATCCAGCGGGAGGTTCGCAGATACGCAGTATTTT.

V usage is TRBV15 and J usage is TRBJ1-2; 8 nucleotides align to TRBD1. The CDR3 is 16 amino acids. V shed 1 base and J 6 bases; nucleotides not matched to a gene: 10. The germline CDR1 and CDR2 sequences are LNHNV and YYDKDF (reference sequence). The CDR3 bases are TGTGCCACCAGCAGAGCCGAGCCTCAGGGGGCTGATGGCTACACCTTC. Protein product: CATSRAEPQGADGYTF.

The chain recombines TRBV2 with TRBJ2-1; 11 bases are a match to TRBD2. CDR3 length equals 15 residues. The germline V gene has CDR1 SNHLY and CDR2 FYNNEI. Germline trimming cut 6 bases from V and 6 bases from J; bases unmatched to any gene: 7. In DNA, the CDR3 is TGTGCCAGCAGAGAACTAGCGGGAGCGCCCAATGAGCAGTTCTTC. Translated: CASRELAGAPNEQFF.

CDR3 sequence reads: CASSLELEQFF. The CDR3 DNA sequence: TGCGCCAGCAGCTTGGAGCTCGAGCAGTTCTTC. This sequence joins TRBV5-1 and TRBJ2-1; no definite D call. CDR1 and CDR2 from the germline V gene are SGHRS and YFSETQ. The CDR3 runs 11 residues. Trimming took 0 bases from V and 10 from J, leaving 5 bases between them. The variable domain in full, completed from reference TRBV5-1 and TRBJ2-1, reads KAGVTQTPRYLIKTRGQQVTLSCSPISGHRSVSWYQQTPGQGLQFLFEYFSETQRNKGNFPGRFSGRQFSNSRSEMNVSTLELGDSALYLCASSLELEQFFGPGTRLTVL.

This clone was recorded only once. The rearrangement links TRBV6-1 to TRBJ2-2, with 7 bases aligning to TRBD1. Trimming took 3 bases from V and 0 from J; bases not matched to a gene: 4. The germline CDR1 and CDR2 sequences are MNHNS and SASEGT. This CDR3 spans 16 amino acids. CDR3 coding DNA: TGTGCCAGCAGTGATGGGGACAGAGCGAACACCGGGGAGCTGTTTTTT. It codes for CASSDGDRANTGELFF.

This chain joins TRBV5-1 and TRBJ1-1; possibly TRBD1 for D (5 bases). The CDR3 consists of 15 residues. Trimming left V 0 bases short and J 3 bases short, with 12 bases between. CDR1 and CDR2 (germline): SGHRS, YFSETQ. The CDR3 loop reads CASSLGPGWDTEAFF. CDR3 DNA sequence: TGCGCCAGCAGCTTGGGTCCAGGGTGGGACACTGAAGCTTTCTTT.

The CDR3 bases are TGTGCCAGCAGCCAAGGGACAGCCTATGGCTACACCTTC. Translation: CASSQGTAYGYTF. The V gene is TRBV14, the J gene TRBJ1-2; a possible D gene is TRBD1 (6 bases). Per the germline V gene, CDR1 is SGHDN and CDR2 is FVKESK. The V end lost 1 base, the J end lost 4 bases, and 7 bases lay between the germline ends. The CDR3 spans 13 residues.

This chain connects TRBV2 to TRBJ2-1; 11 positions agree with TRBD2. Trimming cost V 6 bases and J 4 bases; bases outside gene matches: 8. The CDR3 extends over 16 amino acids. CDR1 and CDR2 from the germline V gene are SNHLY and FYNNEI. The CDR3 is CASSSRTSGLYNEQFF. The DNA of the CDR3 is TGTGCCAGCAGCTCACGGACTAGCGGGCTATACAATGAGCAGTTCTTC.

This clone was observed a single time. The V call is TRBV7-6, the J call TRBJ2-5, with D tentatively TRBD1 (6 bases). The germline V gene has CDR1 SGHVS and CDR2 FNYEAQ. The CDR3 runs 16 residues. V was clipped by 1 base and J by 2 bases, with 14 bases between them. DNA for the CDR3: TGTGCCAGCAGCTTAGGACAGGCGTTACTTCAAGAGACCCAGTACTTC. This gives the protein CASSLGQALLQETQYF.